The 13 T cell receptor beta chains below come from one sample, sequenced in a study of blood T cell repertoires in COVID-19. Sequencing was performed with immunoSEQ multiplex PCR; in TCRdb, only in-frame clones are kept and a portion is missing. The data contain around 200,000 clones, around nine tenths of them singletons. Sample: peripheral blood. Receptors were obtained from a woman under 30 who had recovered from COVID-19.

The CDR3 sequence: CASSLAGVGKYEQYF. The CDR3 DNA sequence: TGTGCCAGCAGCTTAGCAGGGGTAGGGAAATACGAGCAGTACTTC. The J gene is TRBJ2-7, the V gene TRBV7-9; perhaps TRBD1 as D (5 bases). Trimming removed 0 bases at V and 4 bases at J, with 13 bases between. CDR1 is SEHNR, CDR2 FQNEAQ, per germline (reference sequence). The CDR3 has 15 amino acids.

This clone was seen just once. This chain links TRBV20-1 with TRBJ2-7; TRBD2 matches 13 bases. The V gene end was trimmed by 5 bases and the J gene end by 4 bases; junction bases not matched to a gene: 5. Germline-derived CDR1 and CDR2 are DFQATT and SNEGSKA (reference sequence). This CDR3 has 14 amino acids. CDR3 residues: CSARGLAGDYEQYF. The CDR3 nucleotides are TGCAGTGCTCGTGGACTAGCGGGGGATTACGAGCAGTACTTC.

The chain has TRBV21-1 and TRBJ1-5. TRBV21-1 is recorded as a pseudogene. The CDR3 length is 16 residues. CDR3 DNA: TGTGCCAGCAGCAAAAAGGGGGAGGGGGAGGCTCAGCCCCAGCATTTT. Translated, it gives CASSKKGEGEAQPQHF.

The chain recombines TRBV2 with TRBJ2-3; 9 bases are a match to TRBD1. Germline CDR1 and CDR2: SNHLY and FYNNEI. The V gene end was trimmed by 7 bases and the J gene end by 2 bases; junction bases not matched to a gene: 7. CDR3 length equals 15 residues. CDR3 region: CASTWDRATTDTQYF. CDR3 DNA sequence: TGTGCCAGCACCTGGGACAGGGCCACCACAGATACGCAGTATTTT. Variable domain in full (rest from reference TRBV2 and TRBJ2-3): EPEVTQTPSHQVTQMGQEVILRCVPISNHLYFYWYRQILGQKVEFLVSFYNNEISEKSEIFDDQFSVERPDGSNFTLKIRSTKLEDSAMYFCASTWDRATTDTQYFGPGTRLTVL.

This CDR3 reads CASSEGQRNYNSPLHF. CDR3 DNA sequence: TGTGCCAGCAGCGAGGGACAGCGAAACTATAATTCACCCCTCCACTTT. The chain has TRBV4-2 and TRBJ1-6, with TRBD1 identical over 7 bases. This CDR3 has 16 residues. Germline V gene lookup returns CDR1 LGHNA and CDR2 YNFKEQ. V trimming: 5 bases; J trimming: 3 bases; junction bases outside the gene matches: 7.

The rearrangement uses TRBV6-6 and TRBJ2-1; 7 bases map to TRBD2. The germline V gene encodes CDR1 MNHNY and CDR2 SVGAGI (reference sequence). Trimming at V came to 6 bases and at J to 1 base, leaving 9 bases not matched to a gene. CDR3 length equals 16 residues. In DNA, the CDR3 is TGTGCCAGCAGCAAGACCCTAGCGGAATCCTACAATGAGCAGTTCTTC. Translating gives CASSKTLAESYNEQFF.

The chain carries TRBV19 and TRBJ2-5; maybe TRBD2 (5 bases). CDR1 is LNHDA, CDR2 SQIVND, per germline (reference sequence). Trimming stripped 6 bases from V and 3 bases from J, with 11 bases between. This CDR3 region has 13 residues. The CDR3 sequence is CASRARAEETQYF. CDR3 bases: TGTGCCAGTAGGGCGCGGGCGGAAGAGACCCAGTACTTC. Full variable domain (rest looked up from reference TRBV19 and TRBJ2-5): DGGITQSPKYLFRKEGQNVTLSCEQNLNHDAMYWYRQDPGQGLRLIYYSQIVNDFQKGDIAEGYSVSREKKESFPLTVTSAQKNPTAFYLCASRARAEETQYFGPGTRLLVL.

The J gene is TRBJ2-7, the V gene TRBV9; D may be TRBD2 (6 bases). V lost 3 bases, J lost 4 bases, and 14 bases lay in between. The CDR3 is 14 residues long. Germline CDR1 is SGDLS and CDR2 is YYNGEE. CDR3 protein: CASSEGGEGYEQYV. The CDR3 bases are TGTGCCAGCAGCGAGGGAGGAGAAGGTTACGAGCAGTACGTC.

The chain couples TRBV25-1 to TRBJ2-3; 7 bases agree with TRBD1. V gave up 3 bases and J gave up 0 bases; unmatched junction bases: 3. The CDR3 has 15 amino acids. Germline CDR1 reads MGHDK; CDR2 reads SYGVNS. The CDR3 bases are TGTGCCAGCAGTGAGGGACAGCCTAGCACAGATACGCAGTATTTT. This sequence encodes CASSEGQPSTDTQYF. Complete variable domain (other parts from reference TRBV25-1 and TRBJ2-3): EADIYQTPRYLVIGTGKKITLECSQTMGHDKMYWYQQDPGMELHLIHYSYGVNSTEKGDLSSESTVSRIRTEHFPLTLESARPSHTSQYLCASSEGQPSTDTQYFGPGTRLTVL.

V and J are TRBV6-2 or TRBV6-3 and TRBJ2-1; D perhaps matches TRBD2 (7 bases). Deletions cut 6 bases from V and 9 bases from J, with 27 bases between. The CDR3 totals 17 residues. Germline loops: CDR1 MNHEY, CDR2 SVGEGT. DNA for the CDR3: TGTGCCAGCAGCTCCCCCGGGGGGCTCTCGCGGATCAGTGAGCAGTTCTTC. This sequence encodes CASSSPGGLSRISEQFF.

The CDR3, as DNA: TGTGCCAGTGCGCAGGGATCTGATCAGCCCCAGCATTTT. It translates to CASAQGSDQPQHF. The chain joins TRBV19 to TRBJ1-5, with a possible D match to TRBD1 (5 bases). This CDR3 region has 13 residues. V lost 8 bases, J lost 5 bases, and 13 bases lay in between. Germline CDR1 and CDR2: LNHDA and SQIVND (reference sequence).

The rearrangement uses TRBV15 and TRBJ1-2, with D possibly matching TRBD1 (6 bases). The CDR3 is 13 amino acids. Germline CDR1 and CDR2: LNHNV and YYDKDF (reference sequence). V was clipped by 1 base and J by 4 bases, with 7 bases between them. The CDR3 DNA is TGTGCCACCAGCAGAGGGACAGTCTATGGCTACACCTTC. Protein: CATSRGTVYGYTF.

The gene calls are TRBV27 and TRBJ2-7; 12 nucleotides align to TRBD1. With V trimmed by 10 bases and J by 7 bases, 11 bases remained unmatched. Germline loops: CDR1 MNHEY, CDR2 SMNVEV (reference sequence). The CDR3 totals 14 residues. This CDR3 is CATIRDRGLREQYV. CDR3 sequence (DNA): TGTGCCACAATCCGGGACAGGGGGCTTCGGGAGCAGTACGTC.